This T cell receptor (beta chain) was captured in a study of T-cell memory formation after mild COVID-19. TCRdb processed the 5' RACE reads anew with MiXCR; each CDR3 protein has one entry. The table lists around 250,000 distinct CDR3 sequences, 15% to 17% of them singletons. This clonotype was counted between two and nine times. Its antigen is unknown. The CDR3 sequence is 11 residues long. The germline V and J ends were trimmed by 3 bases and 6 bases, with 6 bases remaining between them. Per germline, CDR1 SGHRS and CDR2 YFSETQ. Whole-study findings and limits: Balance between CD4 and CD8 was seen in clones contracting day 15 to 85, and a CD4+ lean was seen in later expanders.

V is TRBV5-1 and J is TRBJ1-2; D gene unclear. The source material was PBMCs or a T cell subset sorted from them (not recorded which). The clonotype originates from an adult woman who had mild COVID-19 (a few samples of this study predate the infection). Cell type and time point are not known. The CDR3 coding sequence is TGCGCCAGCAGCTCAAGTGATGGCTACACCTTC. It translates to CASSSSDGYTF.